The 28 T cell receptor beta chains in this list originate from one sample, sequenced in a study of Graves' ophthalmopathy and Graves' hyperthyroidism. TCR beta CDR3 amplification used RNA transcripts. First-round RT-PCR used HTBI primers; second-round multiplex PCR followed. Using its own MiXCR run on the multiplex PCR reads, TCRdb lists one record per CDR3 protein. Altogether a few hundred thousand distinct CDR3 sequences are present, under 45% being singletons, with the ten largest covering roughly 4.5%. The sequencing input was peripheral blood or thyroid tissue (not recorded which). The receptors here all came from an adult man with Graves' hyperthyroidism.

With respect to this clonotype: Relative to the germline gene, one junction end is altered; a read error may explain this. The chain combines TRBV7-9 with TRBJ2-7; D ambiguous. The germline V gene has CDR1 SEHNR and CDR2 FQNEAQ (reference sequence). The CDR3 covers 13 residues. CDR3 region: CASSQIPSFEQYF. As DNA, the CDR3 is TGTGCCAGCAGCCAGATCCCATCCTTCGAGCAGTACTTC.

This clonotype was counted a few times. V usage is TRBV4-2 and J usage is TRBJ1-5, with D unclear. Germline values: CDR1 LGHNA, CDR2 YNFKEQ. Trimming removed 0 bases from V and 0 bases from J, with 9 bases in between. This CDR3 is 16 amino acids long. In DNA form, the CDR3 reads TGTGCCAGCAGCCAAGATGGCGCTGTTAGCAATCAGCCCCAGCATTTT. It yields the protein CASSQDGAVSNQPQHF.

A few counts support this clonotype. This chain connects TRBV10-1 to TRBJ2-2; D is unclear. The CDR3 runs to 16 residues. V was shortened by 3 bases and J by 4 bases, with 15 bases between the two germline ends. The germline CDR1 and CDR2 sequences are WNHNN and SYGVQD (reference sequence). CDR3 in amino acids: CASSESRSRATGELFF. DNA of the CDR3: TGCGCCAGCAGTGAATCGAGGAGTAGGGCCACCGGGGAGCTGTTTTTT.

This clonotype occurred once. CDR3 amino acids: CASPLKGETFNQPQHF. In DNA, the CDR3 is TGTGCCAGCCCACTGAAAGGTGAGACCTTCAATCAGCCCCAGCATTTT. V is TRBV2 and J is TRBJ1-5; D gene uncertain. This CDR3 is built from 16 residues. The germline V gene encodes CDR1 SNHLY and CDR2 FYNNEI. V was clipped by 8 bases and J by 3 bases, with 20 bases between them.

This clonotype has only a few counts. V gene TRBV3-1 combines with J gene TRBJ1-2, with 7 bases matching TRBD1. V was pared by 1 base and J by 2 bases, with 7 bases of the junction left unmatched. The CDR3 is made up of 16 amino acids. Germline CDR1 LGHDT, CDR2 YNNKEL (reference sequence). This CDR3 reads CASSQVYRGANYGYTF. The CDR3 nucleotides read TGTGCCAGCAGCCAAGTCTACAGGGGCGCCAACTATGGCTACACCTTC.

This chain connects TRBV20-1 to TRBJ2-7, with D perhaps matching TRBD1 (6 bases). Trimming shortened V by 6 bases and J by 3 bases, and 15 bases separated the two germline ends. The CDR3 spans 13 residues. CDR1 and CDR2 (germline): DFQATT, SNEGSKA (reference sequence). CDR3 nucleotides: TGCAGTGCCCGCTTGGACAGAGACTACGAGCAGTACTTC. This codes for CSARLDRDYEQYF.

The genes are TRBV15 and TRBJ2-2; 9 bases align to TRBD2. The V gene end was trimmed by 1 base and the J gene end by 5 bases; junction bases not matched to a gene: 2. CDR3 length: 15 residues. Germline loops: CDR1 LNHNV, CDR2 YYDKDF (reference sequence). The DNA for the CDR3 is TGTGCCACCAGCAGAGTGACTAGCGGTACCGGGGAGCTGTTTTTT. This sequence encodes CATSRVTSGTGELFF.

This clonotype occurred many times. The gene calls are TRBV6-5 and TRBJ1-5, with 8 bases matching TRBD1. The J segment lost 5 bases and the V segment lost 9 bases, leaving 9 bases of the junction unmatched. The CDR3 covers 14 residues. Germline CDR1 MNHEY, CDR2 SVGAGI. The CDR3 region is CASSSAGGYQPQHF. The CDR3 nucleotides read TGTGCCAGTTCCTCAGCAGGGGGCTATCAGCCCCAGCATTTT.

This clonotype was counted at least ten times. The chain uses TRBV4-1 and TRBJ2-5; D not resolved. This CDR3 contains 16 residues. The V end lost 0 bases, the J end lost 5 bases, and 16 bases lay between the germline ends. Per germline, CDR1 MGHRA and CDR2 YSYEKL. DNA of the CDR3: TGCGCCAGCAGCCAAGATCGGGTTGTCCCGAGGGAGACCCAGTACTTC. It yields the protein CASSQDRVVPRETQYF.

The chain joins TRBV7-6 to TRBJ2-7; D call uncertain. With 7 bases removed from V and 9 bases from J, the gap between germline ends came to 10 bases. Per the germline V gene, CDR1 is SGHVS and CDR2 is FNYEAQ. This CDR3 has 10 residues. The CDR3 loop reads CASTREGQYF. DNA of the CDR3: TGTGCCAGCACCCGAGAAGGGCAGTACTTC.

As concerns this clonotype: A junction boundary mismatches the germline segment, possibly from a read error. The rearrangement joins TRBV15 to TRBJ2-7; 9 bases map to TRBD1. Germline CDR1 and CDR2: LNHNV and YYDKDF (reference sequence). The CDR3 is made up of 14 amino acids. The DNA for the CDR3 is TGTGCCAGCAGCTTACAGGGGGCTGGTGGCGAGCAGTACTTC. Protein sequence: CASSLQGAGGEQYF.

As regards this clonotype: Just one base apart from a much larger clone, this may be a read error. V and J are TRBV25-1 and TRBJ2-2, with D hard to call. CDR3 length: 13 residues. Germline CDR1 and CDR2: MGHDK and SYGVNS. CDR3 loop: CASRDRSTEELFF. CDR3 coding DNA: TGTGCCAGCAGGGATAGATCCACCGAGGAGCTGTTTTTT.

This clonotype showed up just a few times. Here the CDR3 DNA reads TGCAGTGCTAGAGTACCGAGGGGCACAGATACGCAGTATTTT. It is translated as CSARVPRGTDTQYF. The chain has TRBV20-1 and TRBJ2-3; TRBD2 is a possible D gene (5 bases). The CDR3 is 14 residues long. Between the trimmed V and J ends, which lost 1 base and 1 base, there was a span of 9 bases. Germline assignment: CDR1 DFQATT and CDR2 SNEGSKA (reference sequence).

This clonotype was seen many times. The chain uses TRBV25-1 and TRBJ2-5; D might be TRBD1 or TRBD2, each matching 6 bases. The V gene's germline CDR1 is MGHDK and CDR2 SYGVNS. The ends were cut back, 0 bases at V and 5 bases at J, with 16 bases in the middle. The CDR3 contains 16 residues. CDR3 nucleotides: TGTGCCAGCAGTGAATATATGGGGGGCGCGTATGAGACCCAGTACTTC. Translated, it gives CASSEYMGGAYETQYF.

This clonotype was seen many times. The chain combines TRBV2 with TRBJ2-5; no clear D gene. CDR3 length equals 14 residues. The germline CDR1 and CDR2 sequences are SNHLY and FYNNEI. V lost 7 bases and J 1 base, leaving 13 bases between the germline ends. In nucleotides, the CDR3 is TGTGCCAGCACAACGGCCGTCGGCCAAGAGACCCAGTACTTC. Protein product: CASTTAVGQETQYF.

On this clonotype itself: At one of its ends the junction is not consistent with the germline gene, which may arise from a read error. The V gene is TRBV20-1, the J gene TRBJ1-1; 7 bases are a match to TRBD1. This CDR3 has 15 residues. In germline, CDR1 is DFQATT, CDR2 SNEGSKA (reference sequence). The DNA for the CDR3 is TGCAGTGCTAGAGATCAGGGGGGATGGAACACTGAAGCTTCCTTT. It translates to CSARDQGGWNTEASF.

The chain recombines TRBV7-9 with TRBJ2-5; D may be TRBD2 (5 bases). Trimming removed 5 bases at V and 3 bases at J, with 10 bases between. The CDR3 covers 13 residues. CDR1 SEHNR and CDR2 FQNEAQ come from the germline V gene (reference sequence). CDR3 coding DNA: TGTGCCAGCAGCCAGACCGGGGAAGAGACCCAGTACTTC. Its protein is CASSQTGEETQYF.

This clonotype was detected only a few times. This sequence joins TRBV6-5 and TRBJ2-7; either TRBD1 or TRBD2 may supply D (6 bases each). The CDR3 length is 15 residues. Trimming stripped 4 bases from V and 2 bases from J, with 15 bases between. CDR1 is MNHEY, CDR2 SVGAGI, per germline. The CDR3 nucleotides read TGTGCCAGCAGTTCCCCAATGGGGGGCACCTACGAGCAGTACTTC. Translated, it gives CASSSPMGGTYEQYF.

On this clonotype itself: A much larger clone lies a single base off, so this may be a read error. The genes are TRBV5-4 and TRBJ1-4; D gene uncertain. CDR1 and CDR2 (germline): SGHNT, YYREEE (reference sequence). The length of the CDR3 is 16 residues. The CDR3 loop is CASSLAPGGEDEELFF. In DNA form, the CDR3 reads TGTGCCAGCAGCTTGGCCCCAGGCGGTGAGGATGAAGAACTGTTTTTT.

In this sample, this clonotype turned up many times. The chain carries TRBV19 and TRBJ2-7; perhaps TRBD1 as D (5 bases). The CDR3 contains 13 residues. Germline values: CDR1 LNHDA, CDR2 SQIVND (reference sequence). V dropped 7 bases and J dropped 2 bases, with 12 bases sitting between them. As DNA, the CDR3 is TGTGCCAGTACAAACAGGCCCCCCTACGAGCAGTACTTC. This sequence encodes CASTNRPPYEQYF.

This clonotype was recorded many times. The gene calls are TRBV5-4 and TRBJ2-7, with a possible D match to TRBD1 (5 bases). Trimming took 1 base from V and 3 from J, leaving 11 bases between them. Germline CDR1 reads SGHNT; CDR2 reads YYREEE (reference sequence). The CDR3 length is 14 residues. This CDR3 is CASSLSPGIYEQYF. CDR3 coding DNA: TGTGCCAGCAGCTTGTCCCCAGGGATCTACGAGCAGTACTTC.

The V gene is TRBV10-3, the J gene TRBJ2-1, with 9 bases lining up with TRBD1. Germline V gene lookup returns CDR1 ENHRY and CDR2 SYGVKD. Trimming at V came to 2 bases and at J to 4 bases, leaving 0 bases not matched to a gene. The CDR3 has 14 residues. The CDR3 DNA is TGTGCCATCAGTGAGGGACAGGGGTACAATGAGCAGTTCTTC. It yields the protein CAISEGQGYNEQFF.

On this clonotype itself: The junction differs from germline at one of its ends, possibly a read error. The chain links TRBV7-9 to TRBJ2-7; 11 bases line up with TRBD1. CDR1 SEHNR and CDR2 FQNEAQ come from the germline V gene (reference sequence). This CDR3 has 15 amino acids. CDR3 DNA sequence: TGCGCCAGCAGCCGTGCTCCGGGACAGGGGGGGGAGCAGTACTTC. Its protein is CASSRAPGQGGEQYF. Supplemented by reference TRBV7-9 and TRBJ2-7, the full variable domain reads DTGVSQNPRHKITKRGQNVTFRCDPISEHNRLYWYRQTLGQGPEFLTYFQNEAQLEKSRLLSDRFSAERPKGSFSTLEIQRTEQGDSAMYLCASSRAPGQGGEQYFGPGTRLTVT.

The chain has TRBV5-6 and TRBJ2-2; D is unresolved. The CDR3 length is 12 residues. In germline, CDR1 is SGHDT, CDR2 YYEEEE. Trimming pared 2 bases from V and 7 bases from J, leaving 6 bases between. CDR3 protein: CASSFNVGELFF. The CDR3 DNA is TGTGCCAGCAGCTTTAATGTCGGGGAGCTGTTTTTT. The full variable domain, with the rest looked up from reference TRBV5-6 and TRBJ2-2, is DAGVTQSPTHLIKTRGQQVTLRCSPKSGHDTVSWYQQALGQGPQFIFQYYEEEERQRGNFPDRFSGHQFPNYSSELNVNALLLGDSALYLCASSFNVGELFFGEGSRLTVL.

J is TRBJ2-7 and V is TRBV7-2, with a possible D match to TRBD2 (7 bases). The CDR3 covers 15 residues. Germline V lookup: CDR1 SGHTA, CDR2 FQGNSA. V gave up 6 bases and J gave up 6 bases, with 21 bases separating them. CDR3 loop: CASSVRGGRPREQYF. DNA of the CDR3: TGTGCCAGCAGTGTTAGGGGGGGGAGGCCACGCGAGCAGTACTTC.

Note on this clonotype: At one of its ends the junction is not consistent with the germline gene, which may arise from a read error. This chain links TRBV7-9 with TRBJ2-2; 9 bases are a match to TRBD1. This CDR3 spans 14 amino acids. Germline V gene lookup returns CDR1 SEHNR and CDR2 FQNEAQ (reference sequence). The CDR3 here is CASGFRDRVLELFF. The CDR3 bases are TGTGCCAGCGGCTTCCGGGACAGGGTCCTGGAGCTGTTTTTT.

This clonotype was found many times. The chain joins TRBV24-1 to TRBJ1-5, with unresolved D. Trimming pared 1 base from V and 1 base from J, leaving 7 bases between. Germline CDR1 is KGHDR and CDR2 is SFDVKD. CDR3 length: 15 amino acids. This CDR3 reads CATSDFRRSNQPQHF. The CDR3 DNA follows: TGTGCCACCAGTGATTTTAGGAGGAGCAATCAGCCCCAGCATTTT.

This clonotype was observed at least ten times. This sequence joins TRBV19 and TRBJ1-6; D not resolved. CDR3 length equals 18 residues. V shed 3 bases and J shed 0 bases, with 15 bases lying between them. Per the germline V gene, CDR1 is LNHDA and CDR2 is SQIVND (reference sequence). CDR3 sequence (DNA): TGTGCCAGTAGTATTGTGGCCCTTGCCGGCTCCTATAATTCACCCCTCCACTTT. It codes for CASSIVALAGSYNSPLHF.